This entry lists 32 T cell receptor beta chains sequenced from one sample in a study of molecular identifiers for immune sequencing clone quantification. TCRdb reanalysed the PCR reads using MiXCR and keeps one entry per CDR3 protein. Of roughly 100,000 distinct CDR3 sequences in the sample, about 35% were seen once. The specimen sequenced was naive CD8+ T cells from blood, with Jurkat cell RNA spiked in. Subset indicated: FACS-sorted CD8+CD4-CCR7+CD45RA+ naive T cells. The source of these receptors is a human donor in good health. Some libraries in this study had Jurkat cell RNA spiked in.

CDR3: CASSRGGNEQFF. The CDR3 region has the DNA TGCGCCAGCAGCCGAGGGGGCAATGAGCAGTTCTTC. This chain links TRBV4-1 with TRBJ2-1, with D perhaps TRBD1 (6 bases). CDR1 is MGHRA and CDR2 is YSYEKL in the germline V gene. The V end was cut by 4 bases, the J end by 6 bases, with 7 bases between. The CDR3 length is 12 residues.

The chain has TRBV6-5 and TRBJ2-7; possibly TRBD1 for D (6 bases). From germline, CDR1 is MNHEY and CDR2 SVGAGI. The CDR3 is made up of 16 amino acids. V dropped 2 bases and J dropped 3 bases, with 17 bases sitting between them. The CDR3 region has the DNA TGTGCCAGCAGTTACGAAAGGACAGTCTATTTCTACGAGCAGTACTTC. As protein: CASSYERTVYFYEQYF.

This clonotype turned up a few times. The chain links TRBV27 to TRBJ2-2; 8 bases fit TRBD1. V dropped 6 bases and J dropped 3; count of bases not matched to a gene: 12. In germline, CDR1 is MNHEY, CDR2 SMNVEV (reference sequence). The CDR3 has 17 residues. CDR3 in DNA: TGTGCCAGCAGCAGTTTTGGGTCAGGGGGCCACACCGGGGAGCTGTTTTTT. It encodes CASSSFGSGGHTGELFF.

About this clonotype itself: An end of the junction differs from the germline gene, which may be a read error. The V and J genes are TRBV11-2 and TRBJ2-7, with 9 bases lining up with TRBD2. The CDR3 is 14 amino acids. From germline, CDR1 is SGHAT and CDR2 FQNNGV. CDR3 sequence (DNA): TGTGCCATCAGCTTAGTCCTAGCGGGGTACGAGCAGTACTTC. This translates into CAISLVLAGYEQYF. Full variable domain (remainder filled in from reference TRBV11-2 and TRBJ2-7): EAGVAQSPRYKIIEKRQSVAFWCNPISGHATLYWYQQILGQGPKLLIQFQNNGVVDDSQLPKDRFSAERLKGVDSTLKIQPAKLEDSAVYLCAISLVLAGYEQYFGPGTRLTVT.

This clonotype was seen repeatedly, ten times or more. V usage is TRBV5-4 and J usage is TRBJ2-3; TRBD2 matches at 9 bases. Germline V gives CDR1 SGHNT, CDR2 YYREEE (reference sequence). V lost 4 bases to trimming and J lost 4 bases; unmatched junction nucleotides: 4. This CDR3 contains 14 residues. The CDR3: CASSAGLAPDTQYF. Written as DNA, the CDR3 is TGTGCCAGCAGCGCCGGACTAGCGCCAGATACGCAGTATTTT. The variable domain in full, with the rest retrieved from reference TRBV5-4 and TRBJ2-3, is ETGVTQSPTHLIKTRGQQVTLRCSSQSGHNTVSWYQQALGQGPQFIFQYYREEENGRGNFPPRFSGLQFPNYSSELNVNALELDDSALYLCASSAGLAPDTQYFGPGTRLTVL.

This clonotype was recorded at least ten times. This chain uses TRBV28 with TRBJ2-4; 8 nucleotides match TRBD1. CDR1 and CDR2 from the germline V gene are MDHEN and SYDVKM. The CDR3 is 12 amino acids. Trimming took 7 bases from V and 8 from J; bases not matched to a gene: 4. The CDR3 DNA sequence: TGTGCCAGCACTAAACAGGGGGACATTCAGTACTTC. Translated: CASTKQGDIQYF.

This clonotype was counted ten times or more. The V call is TRBV4-2, the J call TRBJ2-2, with 12 bases lining up with TRBD2. V dropped 0 bases and J dropped 8; count of bases not matched to a gene: 4. Germline V gene data show CDR1 as LGHNA and CDR2 as YNFKEQ. The CDR3 is 16 amino acids. The CDR3 nucleotides read TGTGCCAGCAGCCAAGAGGGGACTAGCGGGTTTGGGGAGCTGTTTTTT. Its protein is CASSQEGTSGFGELFF.

This clonotype was detected only a few times. The chain couples TRBV2 to TRBJ2-2; D unclear. Germline values: CDR1 SNHLY, CDR2 FYNNEI. The V and J ends lost 5 bases and 8 bases respectively, with 15 bases between them. This CDR3 contains 14 residues. The CDR3: CASSITESRGELFF. The CDR3 DNA follows: TGTGCCAGCAGTATCACAGAATCAAGGGGGGAGCTGTTTTTT. The complete variable domain, with remaining parts taken from reference TRBV2 and TRBJ2-2, reads EPEVTQTPSHQVTQMGQEVILRCVPISNHLYFYWYRQILGQKVEFLVSFYNNEISEKSEIFDDQFSVERPDGSNFTLKIRSTKLEDSAMYFCASSITESRGELFFGEGSRLTVL.

This clonotype appeared many times. J is TRBJ1-1 and V is TRBV28; D possibly corresponds to TRBD1 (5 bases). The CDR3 has 16 amino acids. V was shortened by 2 bases and J by 6 bases, with 19 bases between the two germline ends. Germline CDR1 MDHEN, CDR2 SYDVKM. CDR3 sequence: CASSLEWGYELAEAFF. CDR3 in DNA: TGTGCCAGCAGTTTAGAATGGGGCTATGAACTCGCTGAAGCTTTCTTT.

This sequence joins TRBV7-2 and TRBJ2-3, with D hard to call. The germline gives CDR1 SGHTA, CDR2 FQGNSA. This CDR3 comprises 16 residues. V lost 0 bases, J lost 4 bases, and 14 bases lay in between. CDR3 in amino acids: CASSLAPSSPSDTQYF. The DNA for the CDR3 is TGTGCCAGCAGCTTAGCACCGTCCAGCCCCTCAGATACGCAGTATTTT.

To note about this clonotype: Being one base from a much bigger clone, this may be a read error. The J gene is TRBJ2-2, the V gene TRBV7-2; 13 bases map to TRBD2. The CDR3 has 16 amino acids. Germline-derived CDR1 and CDR2 are SGHTA and FQGNSA. Written as DNA, the CDR3 is TGTGCCAGCAGCATCCCGGGACTAGCGGGGCCCGGGGTGCTGTTTTTT. It yields the protein CASSIPGLAGPGVLFF. Supplemented by reference TRBV7-2 and TRBJ2-2, the full variable domain reads GAGVSQSPSNKVTEKGKDVELRCDPISGHTALYWYRQSLGQGLEFLIYFQGNSAPDKSGLPSDRFSAERTGGSVSTLTIQRTQQEDSAVYLCASSIPGLAGPGVLFFGEGSRLTVL.

A few counts support this clonotype. The chain links TRBV13 to TRBJ2-2, with 14 bases matching TRBD2. J gave up 5 bases and V 3 bases, and 5 bases lay outside the gene matches. This CDR3 contains 17 residues. CDR1 PRHDT and CDR2 FYEKMQ come from the germline V gene (reference sequence). CDR3 sequence reads: CASSLGTSGSPTGELFF. The CDR3 coding sequence is TGTGCCAGCAGCTTGGGGACTAGCGGGAGTCCTACCGGGGAGCTGTTTTTT.

This clonotype was seen a handful of times. J is TRBJ2-5 and V is TRBV13; a weak D match, TRBD2 (7 bases). CDR1 and CDR2 (germline): PRHDT, FYEKMQ (reference sequence). The V gene lost 5 bases and the J gene lost 2 bases, with 18 bases spanning the gap. This CDR3 region has 16 residues. The CDR3 loop reads CASSPREGVEQETQYF. For the CDR3, the DNA is TGTGCCAGCAGCCCAAGGGAGGGGGTAGAGCAAGAGACCCAGTACTTC.

Regarding this clonotype: This may come from a read error, since a much larger clone is one base off. The rearrangement uses TRBV2 and TRBJ1-2; D gene ambiguous. CDR1 and CDR2 (germline): SNHLY, FYNNEI. V lost 2 bases and J 0 bases, leaving 7 bases between the germline ends. The CDR3 loop spans 14 amino acids. CDR3 coding DNA: TGTGCCAGCAGTGAATTTGGACCTAACTATGGCTACACCTTC. This codes for CASSEFGPNYGYTF.

There are a few counts of this clonotype. The J gene is TRBJ2-4, the V gene TRBV19; no reliable D call. With 7 bases removed from V and 0 bases from J, the gap between germline ends came to 13 bases. Looked up from germline, CDR1 is LNHDA and CDR2 is SQIVND (reference sequence). The CDR3 is made up of 15 amino acids. CDR3 in DNA: TGTGCCAGTACTGACGGGCTCAGAGCCAAAAACATTCAGTACTTC. It is translated as CASTDGLRAKNIQYF.

The rearrangement uses TRBV13 and TRBJ2-3; D gene uncertain. The CDR3 covers 15 residues. Germline V lookup: CDR1 PRHDT, CDR2 FYEKMQ (reference sequence). V was shortened by 1 base and J by 6 bases, with 14 bases between the two germline ends. The CDR3 DNA reads TGTGCCAGCAGCTTAGCTCTGGTGTATGGGGATACGCAGTATTTT. Translating gives CASSLALVYGDTQYF.

Turning to this clonotype: A read error may explain this, as a much larger clone is one base away. The chain links TRBV5-3 to TRBJ2-3; tentative D call: TRBD1 (5 bases). TRBV5-3 is an ORF; its function is uncertain. This CDR3 has 14 residues. CDR3 region: CASSLWSRADTQCF. CDR3 bases: TGTGCCAGCAGCTTGTGGTCCAGGGCAGATACGCAGTGTTTT.

Remarks on this clonotype: A read error may explain this, as a much larger clone is one base away. The chain carries TRBV28 and TRBJ2-5; 11 nucleotides align to TRBD2. This CDR3 has 14 residues. Germline CDR1 and CDR2: MDHEN and SYDVKM. CDR3 DNA sequence: TGTGCCAGCAGTCTAGCGGGGGGCCAAGAGACCCAGAACTTC. It specifies CASSLAGGQETQNF.

This clonotype was observed a handful of times. CDR3 coding DNA: TGTGCCAGCAGTAAACCCGGGACAGGGTATGAAAAACTGTTTTTT. It is translated as CASSKPGTGYEKLFF. This chain connects TRBV6-2 or TRBV6-3 to TRBJ1-4; 9 bases are shared with TRBD1. V lost 5 bases, J lost 6 bases, and 7 bases stayed unmatched. CDR3 size: 15 residues. In germline, CDR1 is MNHEY, CDR2 SVGEGT.

Remarks on this clonotype: Relative to the germline gene, one junction end is altered; a read error may explain this. This chain links TRBV4-1 with TRBJ2-1; 7 bases match TRBD1. Per germline, CDR1 MGHRA and CDR2 YSYEKL. This CDR3 comprises 13 residues. The CDR3 nucleotides read TGCGCCAGCAGCCATACAGGGGTCAATGAGCAGATCTTC. Translated: CASSHTGVNEQIF.

This clonotype was seen ten or more times. The chain joins TRBV28 to TRBJ1-1; weak D call: TRBD1 (5 bases). The CDR3 spans 14 residues. Germline V CDR1 and CDR2: MDHEN, SYDVKM. V lost 6 bases to trimming and J lost 5 bases, with 16 bases between them. The CDR3 DNA follows: TGTGCCAGCAGCCCAGGGAGGGATGTTACTGAAGCTTTCTTT. Its protein product is CASSPGRDVTEAFF.

This clonotype was seen a few times. The chain employs TRBV3-2 and TRBJ1-2. TRBV3-2 is a known pseudogene. CDR3 length: 17 residues. The CDR3 DNA reads as TGTGCCAGCAGCCAACAAGATTCCAGGTCATCGAAATATGGCTACACCTTC. The encoded protein is CASSQQDSRSSKYGYTF.

V gene TRBV12-3 or TRBV12-4 combines with J gene TRBJ1-3; the D gene is possibly TRBD1 (6 bases). The length of the CDR3 is 16 residues. V was pared by 4 bases and J by 0 bases, with 13 bases between. Here the CDR3 DNA reads TGTGCCAGCAGTTCCCACGGGGGCTACTCTGGAAACACCATATATTTT. Translating gives CASSSHGGYSGNTIYF.

Only a few counts were recorded for this clonotype. V is TRBV29-1 and J is TRBJ2-2, with a weak D call TRBD2 (5 bases). Trimming stripped 7 bases from V and 0 bases from J, with 18 bases between. CDR3 length: 16 residues. CDR1 and CDR2 from the germline V gene are SQVTM and ANQGSEA. CDR3 sequence (DNA): TGCAGCGCAGAACGAGGCGGCGGGCCGAACACCGGGGAGCTGTTTTTT. Translated, it gives CSAERGGGPNTGELFF.

A remark on this clonotype: This may come from a read error, since a much larger clone is one base off. This chain uses TRBV19 with TRBJ2-4; 7 bases match TRBD2. Germline loops: CDR1 LNHDA, CDR2 SQIVND (reference sequence). The CDR3 covers 15 residues. The CDR3 nucleotides are TGTGCCAGTAGTATCGCAGGGCGGGGGAGAAACAATCAGTACTTC. This sequence encodes CASSIAGRGRNNQYF.

The V gene is TRBV9, the J gene TRBJ2-7; either TRBD1 or TRBD2 may fit D (6 bases each). The CDR3 extends over 14 amino acids. The germline V gene has CDR1 SGDLS and CDR2 YYNGEE. V gave up 0 bases and J gave up 2 bases, with 9 bases separating them. CDR3 residues: CASSVGGGPYEQYF. In DNA form, the CDR3 reads TGTGCCAGCAGCGTAGGTGGGGGGCCCTACGAGCAGTACTTC.

The chain recombines TRBV29-1 with TRBJ2-1; the match to TRBD2 covers 11 bases. CDR1 is SQVTM and CDR2 is ANQGSEA in the germline V gene. Unmatched junction bases numbered 5, after V lost 3 bases and J lost 7 bases. This CDR3 is built from 14 residues. CDR3: CSVETSGDGNEQFF. The CDR3, as DNA: TGCAGCGTTGAGACTAGCGGGGACGGGAATGAGCAGTTCTTC.

This clonotype occurred a few times. This CDR3 fails to terminate in the conserved phenylalanine or tryptophan, so it likely reflects a read error. V usage is TRBV13 and J usage is TRBJ1-5, with TRBD1 as a possible D gene (5 bases). Germline V gene data show CDR1 as PRHDT and CDR2 as FYEKMQ (reference sequence). V shed 0 bases and J shed 4 bases, with 13 bases lying between them. This CDR3 spans 16 amino acids. The CDR3 region has the DNA TGTGCCAGCAGCTTAGGTGTCGGGACGTATAATCAGCCCCAGCATATT. It encodes CASSLGVGTYNQPQHI.

Regarding this clonotype: With a much larger clone just one base away, this may be a read error. The chain is built from TRBV7-9 and TRBJ1-5; the D is unclear. The length of the CDR3 is 14 residues. Per the germline V gene, CDR1 is SEHNR and CDR2 is FQNEAQ (reference sequence). In nucleotides, the CDR3 is TGTGCCAGCACCCCCGGGAGTAGCAATCAGACCCAGCATTTT. Protein sequence: CASTPGSSNQTQHF. The full variable domain, in which reference TRBV7-9 and TRBJ1-5 provide the parts outside the CDR3, is DTGVSQNPRHKITKRGQNVTFRCDPISEHNRLYWYRQTLGQGPEFLTYFQNEAQLEKSRLLSDRFSAERPKGSFSTLEIQRTEQGDSAMYLCASTPGSSNQTQHFGDGTRLSIL.

The gene calls are TRBV20-1 and TRBJ2-3; TRBD2 might be the D (6 bases). The CDR3 is 15 residues long. V lost 0 bases, J lost 0 bases, and 10 bases lay in between. Looked up from germline, CDR1 is DFQATT and CDR2 is SNEGSKA (reference sequence). In nucleotides, the CDR3 is TGCAGTGCTAGAGAGGGAGGTCCTAGCACAGATACGCAGTATTTT. Its protein is CSAREGGPSTDTQYF.

This sequence joins TRBV7-9 and TRBJ1-2; D ambiguous. Germline-derived CDR1 and CDR2 are SEHNR and FQNEAQ (reference sequence). The CDR3 has 13 amino acids. V lost 1 base to trimming and J lost 4 bases, with 7 bases between them. DNA of the CDR3: TGTGCCAGCAGCTTAGGGACGGCCTATGGCTACACCTTC. Amino acids: CASSLGTAYGYTF.

The rearrangement uses TRBV27 and TRBJ1-1; D ambiguous. Trimming stripped 5 bases from V and 1 base from J, with 5 bases between. CDR1 MNHEY and CDR2 SMNVEV come from the germline V gene (reference sequence). This CDR3 contains 12 residues. The CDR3 sequence: CASSNRNTEAFF. CDR3 DNA sequence: TGTGCCAGCAGTAACAGGAACACTGAAGCTTTCTTT.